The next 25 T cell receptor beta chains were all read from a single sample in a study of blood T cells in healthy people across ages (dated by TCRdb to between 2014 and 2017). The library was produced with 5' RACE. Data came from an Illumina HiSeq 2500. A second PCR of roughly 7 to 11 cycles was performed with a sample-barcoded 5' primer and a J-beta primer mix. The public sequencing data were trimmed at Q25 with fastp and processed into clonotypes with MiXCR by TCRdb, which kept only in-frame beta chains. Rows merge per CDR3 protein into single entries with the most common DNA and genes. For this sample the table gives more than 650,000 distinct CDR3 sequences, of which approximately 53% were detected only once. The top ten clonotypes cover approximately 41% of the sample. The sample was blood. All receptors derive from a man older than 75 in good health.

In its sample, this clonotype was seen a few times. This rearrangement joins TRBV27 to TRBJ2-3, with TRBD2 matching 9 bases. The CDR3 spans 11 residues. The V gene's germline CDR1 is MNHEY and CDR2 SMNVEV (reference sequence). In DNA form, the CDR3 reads TGTGCAGGAGCGGGAGGAGATACGCAGTATTTT. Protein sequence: CAGAGGDTQYF.

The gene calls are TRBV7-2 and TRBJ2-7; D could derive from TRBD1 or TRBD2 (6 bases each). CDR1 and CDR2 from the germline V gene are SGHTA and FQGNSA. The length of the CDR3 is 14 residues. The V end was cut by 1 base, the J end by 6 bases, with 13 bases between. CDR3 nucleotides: TGTGCCAGCAGCTTAGATCGAGGGGGGAGCGAGCAGTACTTC. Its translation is CASSLDRGGSEQYF.

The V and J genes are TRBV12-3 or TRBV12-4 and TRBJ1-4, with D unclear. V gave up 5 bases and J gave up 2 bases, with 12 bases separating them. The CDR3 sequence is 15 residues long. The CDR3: CASSPEAQTNEKLFF. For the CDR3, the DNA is TGTGCCAGCAGTCCAGAGGCACAGACTAATGAAAAACTGTTTTTT.

CDR3 loop: CASSESWDTEAFF. The CDR3 DNA sequence: TGCGCCAGCAGTGAGTCCTGGGACACTGAAGCTTTCTTT. The rearrangement uses TRBV5-1 and TRBJ1-1; D remains ambiguous. Germline V gives CDR1 SGHRS, CDR2 YFSETQ. Trimming took 5 bases from V and 3 from J, leaving 11 bases between them. The CDR3 totals 13 residues.

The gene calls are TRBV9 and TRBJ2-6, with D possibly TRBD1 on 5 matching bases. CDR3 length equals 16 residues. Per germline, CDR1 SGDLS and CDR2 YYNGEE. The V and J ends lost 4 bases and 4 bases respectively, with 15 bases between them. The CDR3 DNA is TGTGCCAGCAGCCCCCAGGGTAGGAACGGGGCCAACGTCCTGACTTTC. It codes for CASSPQGRNGANVLTF.

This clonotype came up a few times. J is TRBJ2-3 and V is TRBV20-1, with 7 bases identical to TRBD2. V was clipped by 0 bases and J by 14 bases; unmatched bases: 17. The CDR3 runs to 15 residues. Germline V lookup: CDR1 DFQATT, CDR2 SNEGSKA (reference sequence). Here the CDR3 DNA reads TGCAGTGCTAGAGATCGATGGCGGGAGCACAGATACGCGTATTTT. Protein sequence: CSARDRWREHRYAYF.

The CDR3 reads CASSLPSNEQYF. The DNA of the CDR3 is TGTGCCAGCAGCTTACCCTCCAATGAGCAGTACTTC. The chain has TRBV7-2 and TRBJ2-7; no clear D gene. The ends were cut back, 2 bases at V and 7 bases at J, with 9 bases in the middle. Looked up from germline, CDR1 is SGHTA and CDR2 is FQGNSA. The CDR3 length is 12 residues.

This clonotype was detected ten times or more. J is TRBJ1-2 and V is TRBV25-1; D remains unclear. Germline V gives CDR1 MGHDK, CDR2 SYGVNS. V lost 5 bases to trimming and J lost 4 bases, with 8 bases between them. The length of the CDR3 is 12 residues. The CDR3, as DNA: TGTGCCAGCAGTCGGGTAGGCTATGGCTACACCTTC. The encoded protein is CASSRVGYGYTF.

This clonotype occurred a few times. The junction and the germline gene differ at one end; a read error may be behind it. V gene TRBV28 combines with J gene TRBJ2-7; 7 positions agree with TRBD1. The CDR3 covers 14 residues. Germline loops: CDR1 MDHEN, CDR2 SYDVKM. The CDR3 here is CASRRRQGSHEQYF. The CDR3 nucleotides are TGTGCCAGCAGACGACGACAGGGCTCCCACGAGCAGTACTTC.

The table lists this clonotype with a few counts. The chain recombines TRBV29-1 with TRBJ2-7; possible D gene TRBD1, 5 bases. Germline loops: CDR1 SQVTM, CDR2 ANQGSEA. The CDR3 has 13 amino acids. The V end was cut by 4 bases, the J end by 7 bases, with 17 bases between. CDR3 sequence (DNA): TGCAGCGTTGCTATGACAGTCCGTCGAGAGCAGTACTTC. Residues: CSVAMTVRREQYF.

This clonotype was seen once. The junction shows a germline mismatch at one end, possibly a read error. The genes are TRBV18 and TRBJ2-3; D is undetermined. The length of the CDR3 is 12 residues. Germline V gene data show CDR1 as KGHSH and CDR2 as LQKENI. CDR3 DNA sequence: TGTGCCAGCGCACCTAACACAGATACGCAGTATTTT. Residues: CASAPNTDTQYF.

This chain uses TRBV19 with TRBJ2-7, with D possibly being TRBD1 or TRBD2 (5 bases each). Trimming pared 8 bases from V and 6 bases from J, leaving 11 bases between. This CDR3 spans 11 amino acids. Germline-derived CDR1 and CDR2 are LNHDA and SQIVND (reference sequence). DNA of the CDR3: TGTGCCAGTGTATTCGGGGCCGAGCAGTACTTC. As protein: CASVFGAEQYF.

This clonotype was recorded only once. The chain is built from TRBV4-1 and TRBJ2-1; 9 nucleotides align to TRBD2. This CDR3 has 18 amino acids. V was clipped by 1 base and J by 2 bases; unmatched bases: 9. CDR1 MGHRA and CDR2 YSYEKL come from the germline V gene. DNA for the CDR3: TGCGCCAGCAGCCAAGTTAGCCTGGCTAGCGGGACCTACAATGAGCAGTTCTTC. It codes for CASSQVSLASGTYNEQFF.

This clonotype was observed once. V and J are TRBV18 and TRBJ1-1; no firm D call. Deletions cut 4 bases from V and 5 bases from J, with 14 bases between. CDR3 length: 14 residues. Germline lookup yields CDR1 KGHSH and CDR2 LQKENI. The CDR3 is CASSLLEGRTEAFF. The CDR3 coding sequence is TGTGCCAGCTCACTACTGGAGGGTCGGACTGAAGCTTTCTTT.

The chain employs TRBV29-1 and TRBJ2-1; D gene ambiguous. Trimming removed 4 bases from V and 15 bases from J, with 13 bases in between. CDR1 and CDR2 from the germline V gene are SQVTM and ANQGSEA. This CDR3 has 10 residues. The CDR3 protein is CSVGEDRPFF. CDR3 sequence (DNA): TGCAGCGTTGGAGAGGACCGACCGTTCTTC.

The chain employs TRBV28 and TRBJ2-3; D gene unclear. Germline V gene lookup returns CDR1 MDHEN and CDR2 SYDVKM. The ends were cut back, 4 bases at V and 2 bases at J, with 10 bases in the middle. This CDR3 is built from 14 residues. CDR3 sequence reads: CASSSVGPTDTQYF. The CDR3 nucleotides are TGTGCCAGCAGTTCAGTTGGCCCCACAGATACGCAGTATTTT. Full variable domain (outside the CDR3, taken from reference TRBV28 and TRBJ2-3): DVKVTQSSRYLVKRTGEKVFLECVQDMDHENMFWYRQDPGLGLRLIYFSYDVKMKEKGDIPEGYSVSREKKERFSLILESASTNQTSMYLCASSSVGPTDTQYFGPGTRLTVL.

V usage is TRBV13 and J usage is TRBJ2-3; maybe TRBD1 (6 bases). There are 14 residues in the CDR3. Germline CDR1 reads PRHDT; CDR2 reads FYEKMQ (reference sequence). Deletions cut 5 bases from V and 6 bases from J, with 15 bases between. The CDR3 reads CASSPTLGGDTQYF. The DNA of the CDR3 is TGTGCCAGCAGCCCTACTCTAGGGGGTGATACGCAGTATTTT.

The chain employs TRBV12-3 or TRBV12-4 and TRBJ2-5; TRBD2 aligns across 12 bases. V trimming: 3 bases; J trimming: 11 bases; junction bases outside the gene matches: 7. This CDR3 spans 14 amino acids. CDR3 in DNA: TGTGCCAGCAGTTTGACTAGCGGGAGTTGGGAGCAGTACTTC. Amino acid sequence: CASSLTSGSWEQYF.

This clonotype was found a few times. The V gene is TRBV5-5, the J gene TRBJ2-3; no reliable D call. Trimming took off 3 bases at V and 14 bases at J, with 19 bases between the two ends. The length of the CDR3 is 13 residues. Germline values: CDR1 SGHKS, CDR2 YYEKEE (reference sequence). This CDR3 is CASSSPRNRYAYF. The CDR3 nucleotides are TGTGCCAGCAGCTCCCCCCGGAACAGATACGCGTATTTT.

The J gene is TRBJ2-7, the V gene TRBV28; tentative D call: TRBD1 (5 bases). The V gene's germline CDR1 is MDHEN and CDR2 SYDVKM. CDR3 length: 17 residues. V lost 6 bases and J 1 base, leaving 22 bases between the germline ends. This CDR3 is CASSLLLKGYGSYEQYF. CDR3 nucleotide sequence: TGTGCCAGCAGCCTGCTACTTAAGGGGTATGGGTCCTACGAGCAGTACTTC.

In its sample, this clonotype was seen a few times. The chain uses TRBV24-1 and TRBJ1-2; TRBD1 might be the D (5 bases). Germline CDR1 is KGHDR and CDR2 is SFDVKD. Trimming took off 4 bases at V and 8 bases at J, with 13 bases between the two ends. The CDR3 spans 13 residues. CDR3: CATSDPDSDGYTF. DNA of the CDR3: TGTGCCACCAGTGACCCCGACAGTGACGGCTACACCTTC.

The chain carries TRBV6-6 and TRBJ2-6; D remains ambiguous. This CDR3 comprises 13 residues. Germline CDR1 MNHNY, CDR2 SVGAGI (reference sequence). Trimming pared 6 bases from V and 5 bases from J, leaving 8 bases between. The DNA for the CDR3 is TGTGCCAGCAGACTCCATAGGGCCAACGTCCTGACTTTC. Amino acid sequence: CASRLHRANVLTF.

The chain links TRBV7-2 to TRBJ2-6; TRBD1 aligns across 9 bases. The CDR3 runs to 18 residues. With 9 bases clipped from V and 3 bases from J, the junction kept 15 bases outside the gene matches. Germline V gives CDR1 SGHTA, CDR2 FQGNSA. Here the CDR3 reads CASSPPGQGRGGANVLTF. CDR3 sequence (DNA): TGTGCCAGTAGCCCCCCCGGACAGGGGAGAGGTGGGGCCAACGTCCTGACTTTC.

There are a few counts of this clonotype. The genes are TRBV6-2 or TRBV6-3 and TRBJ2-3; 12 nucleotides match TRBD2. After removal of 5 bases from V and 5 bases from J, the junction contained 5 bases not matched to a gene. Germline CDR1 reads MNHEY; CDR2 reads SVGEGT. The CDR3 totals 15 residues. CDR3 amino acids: CASSLLAGGQDTQYF. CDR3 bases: TGTGCCAGCAGTCTCCTAGCGGGAGGGCAAGATACGCAGTATTTT.

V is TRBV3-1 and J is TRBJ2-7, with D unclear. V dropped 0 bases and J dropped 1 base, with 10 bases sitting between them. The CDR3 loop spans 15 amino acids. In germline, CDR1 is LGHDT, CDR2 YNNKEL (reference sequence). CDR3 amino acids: CASSQDTVSSYEQYF. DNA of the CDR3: TGTGCCAGCAGCCAAGATACAGTTTCATCCTACGAGCAGTACTTC.